One and the same sample provided the 14 T cell receptor beta chains below, sequenced in a study of cytomegalovirus exposure and HLA in healthy donors (dated by TCRdb to the late 2010s). The library came from the immunoSEQ multiplex PCR assay. For the multiplex PCR, a mixture combining 60 forward primers for TCR Vbeta segments and 13 reverse primers for TCR Jbeta segments was used. Sourced from immuneACCESS, this table was stored by TCRdb with only in-frame sequences that have V and J called. A share of the clones is absent; for the studies checked, an unresolved V gene accounts for under half, and the remainder has no known explanation. This sample comprises more than 65,000 clones, roughly 78% of them detected only once. The ten largest clones add up to 1.5% to 2% of the sample. Material for sequencing was PBMCs. These receptors were obtained from a man aged 18 to 30 in good health and CMV-seronegative.

The chain is built from TRBV28 and TRBJ1-3; the D is unclear. The CDR3 is made up of 15 amino acids. V shed 3 bases and J shed 0 bases, with 9 bases lying between them. Germline CDR1 is MDHEN and CDR2 is SYDVKM. The CDR3, as DNA: TGTGCCAGCAGTTTGGAGGGAGGCTCTGGAAACACCATATATTTT. This codes for CASSLEGGSGNTIYF.

This clone was counted between two and nine times. The chain couples TRBV7-2 to TRBJ2-7; 14 nucleotides line up with TRBD2. CDR1 and CDR2 from the germline V gene are SGHTA and FQGNSA. Trimming at V came to 5 bases and at J to 7 bases, leaving 10 bases not matched to a gene. The CDR3 runs 16 residues. DNA of the CDR3: TGTGCCAGCAGCAAGTCCGGGACTAGCGGGAGTGGAGAGCAGTACTTC. It specifies CASSKSGTSGSGEQYF. The whole variable domain, remainder taken from reference TRBV7-2 and TRBJ2-7, is GAGVSQSPSNKVTEKGKDVELRCDPISGHTALYWYRQSLGQGLEFLIYFQGNSAPDKSGLPSDRFSAERTGGSVSTLTIQRTQQEDSAVYLCASSKSGTSGSGEQYFGPGTRLTVT.

The rearrangement uses TRBV7-9 and TRBJ1-2; TRBD1 matches 8 bases. Germline V lookup: CDR1 SEHNR, CDR2 FQNEAQ (reference sequence). The CDR3 loop spans 16 amino acids. The junction had 15 bases not matched to a gene; V was cut back by 4 bases and J by 8 bases. DNA for the CDR3: TGTGCCAGCAGCTCTAAGGCCCCGGGACAGGCTAACGGCTACACCTTC. This codes for CASSSKAPGQANGYTF. Full variable domain (remainder filled in from reference TRBV7-9 and TRBJ1-2): DTGVSQNPRHKITKRGQNVTFRCDPISEHNRLYWYRQTLGQGPEFLTYFQNEAQLEKSRLLSDRFSAERPKGSFSTLEIQRTEQGDSAMYLCASSSKAPGQANGYTFGSGTRLTVV.

CDR3 bases: TGTGCCAGCAGCCGGATGGTGAGGGGGTTGAGTGAGCAGTTCTTC. Its protein is CASSRMVRGLSEQFF. The rearrangement joins TRBV6-5 to TRBJ2-1, with D maybe TRBD1 (6 bases). Trimming removed 6 bases from V and 9 bases from J, with 21 bases in between. The CDR3 length is 15 residues. Germline V gene data show CDR1 as MNHEY and CDR2 as SVGAGI.

The rearrangement joins TRBV10-1 to TRBJ1-1; no clear D. CDR1 and CDR2 from the germline V gene are WNHNN and SYGVQD (reference sequence). CDR3 length: 13 amino acids. V lost 3 bases, J lost 4 bases, and 9 bases lay in between. CDR3 nucleotide sequence: TGCGCCAGCAGTGACCAGGTTACCACTGAAGCTTTCTTT. Amino acids: CASSDQVTTEAFF.

The chain links TRBV9 to TRBJ1-4; D may be TRBD1 (6 bases). The V gene's germline CDR1 is SGDLS and CDR2 YYNGEE. The V end lost 2 bases, the J end lost 5 bases, and 13 bases lay between the germline ends. The length of the CDR3 is 15 residues. The CDR3 DNA reads TGTGCCAGCAGCGTTACAGGGCATTCAAATGAAAAACTGTTTTTT. Its protein product is CASSVTGHSNEKLFF.

This sequence joins TRBV2 and TRBJ2-7; 7 nucleotides align to TRBD2. Germline values: CDR1 SNHLY, CDR2 FYNNEI. V dropped 7 bases and J dropped 0; count of bases not matched to a gene: 6. The CDR3 consists of 14 residues. CDR3 nucleotides: TGTGCCAGCATAAGAGCGGGGTCCTCCTACGAGCAGTACTTC. Its translation: CASIRAGSSYEQYF.

J is TRBJ2-5 and V is TRBV9; D call uncertain. This CDR3 comprises 14 residues. Germline CDR1 is SGDLS and CDR2 is YYNGEE. The ends were cut back, 4 bases at V and 1 base at J, with 11 bases in the middle. The DNA of the CDR3 is TGTGCCAGCAGCTTGACTGGCGGCCAAGAGACCCAGTACTTC. It is translated as CASSLTGGQETQYF. The full variable domain, rest sourced from reference TRBV9 and TRBJ2-5, is DSGVTQTPKHLITATGQRVTLRCSPRSGDLSVYWYQQSLDQGLQFLIQYYNGEERAKGNILERFSAQQFPDLHSELNLSSLELGDSALYFCASSLTGGQETQYFGPGTRLLVL.

This sequence joins TRBV28 and TRBJ1-5; 7 bases are shared with TRBD1. V trimming: 6 bases; J trimming: 2 bases; junction bases outside the gene matches: 13. The CDR3 loop spans 17 amino acids. CDR1 and CDR2 from the germline V gene are MDHEN and SYDVKM. The CDR3 loop is CASRKGQQPPGNQPQHF. In nucleotides, the CDR3 is TGTGCCAGCAGAAAGGGACAGCAACCTCCCGGCAATCAGCCCCAGCATTTT. Combining the CDR3 with reference TRBV28 and TRBJ1-5 gives the whole variable domain DVKVTQSSRYLVKRTGEKVFLECVQDMDHENMFWYRQDPGLGLRLIYFSYDVKMKEKGDIPEGYSVSREKKERFSLILESASTNQTSMYLCASRKGQQPPGNQPQHFGDGTRLSIL.

The CDR3 DNA sequence: TGTGCCTGGAGTCCCGGGACAGGGGTTGACGAGACCCAGTACTTC. This translates into CAWSPGTGVDETQYF. This sequence joins TRBV30 and TRBJ2-5; 10 bases match TRBD1. The CDR3 covers 15 residues. The V segment lost 2 bases and the J segment 5 bases; nucleotides outside the gene matches: 8. The germline V gene has CDR1 GTSNPN and CDR2 SVGIG (reference sequence).

The rearrangement links TRBV12-5 to TRBJ2-1, with TRBD1 identical over 11 bases. Germline-derived CDR1 and CDR2 are LGHNT and FRNRAP. With 7 bases clipped from V and 8 bases from J, the junction kept 4 bases outside the gene matches. CDR3 length: 13 residues. The CDR3 loop is CASAQDRGHEQFF. CDR3 nucleotides: TGTGCTAGTGCCCAGGACAGGGGGCATGAGCAGTTCTTC.

The chain recombines TRBV18 with TRBJ1-2; 7 bases line up with TRBD1. CDR1 is KGHSH, CDR2 LQKENI, per germline. V lost 1 base to trimming and J lost 13 bases; unmatched junction nucleotides: 6. CDR3 size: 12 residues. CDR3 nucleotides: TGTGCCAGCTCACCACAGGGGGCGTTTCGCACCTTC. Its protein product is CASSPQGAFRTF.

This clone has a handful of counts. The chain is built from TRBV6-6 and TRBJ1-5; tentative D call: TRBD1 (6 bases). There are 14 residues in the CDR3. Trimming removed 5 bases at V and 3 bases at J, with 11 bases between. Germline V gives CDR1 MNHNY, CDR2 SVGAGI (reference sequence). CDR3 region: CASSVQGNNQPQHF. CDR3 in DNA: TGTGCCAGCAGTGTACAGGGTAACAATCAGCCCCAGCATTTT.

This chain joins TRBV4-3 and TRBJ2-3; 8 bases are shared with TRBD1. Looked up from germline, CDR1 is LGHNA and CDR2 is YSLEER. The CDR3 runs to 16 residues. Germline trimming cut 0 bases from V and 2 bases from J; bases unmatched to any gene: 4. The CDR3 nucleotides are TGCGCCAGCAGCCAAGATCGGACAGGGATCACAGATACGCAGTATTTT. The encoded protein is CASSQDRTGITDTQYF.